Listed below are T cell receptor beta chains from one sample, sequenced in a study of blood T cell repertoires in COVID-19. The protocol was immunoSEQ multiplex PCR, while the TCRdb copy is restricted to in-frame clones and leaves out a portion. The sample carries about 120,000 clones, around 81% recorded once. Sequences were obtained from peripheral blood. The receptor source for this set is a woman in her forties or fifties with acute or convalescent COVID-19. Both conserved end residues are trimmed from each CDR3. Fields, in order: V gene, D gene, CDR3 protein. The D gene is left open where the match is weak.

V gene: TRBV11-2
D gene: TRBD1
CDR3 protein: ASSLQGGQGYYGYT

V gene: TRBV11-2
D gene: NA
CDR3 protein: ASRRLRGRSGNTIY

V gene: TRBV7-8
D gene: TRBD1
CDR3 protein: ASSNRDRVGDTQY

V gene: TRBV4-2
D gene: TRBD2
CDR3 protein: ASSLEGRLAADTQY

V gene: TRBV5-4
D gene: TRBD1
CDR3 protein: ASSLAQRTGGPYEQY

V gene: TRBV7-7
D gene: TRBD2
CDR3 protein: ASSGTSDPYGELF

V gene: TRBV27
D gene: TRBD1
CDR3 protein: ASSLSLTGKYGYT

V gene: TRBV5-1
D gene: TRBD2
CDR3 protein: ASRPVRGSQDGELF

V gene: TRBV7-2
D gene: NA
CDR3 protein: ASSLVTQETQY

V gene: TRBV7-8
D gene: NA
CDR3 protein: ASSLALLGRAF

V gene: TRBV2
D gene: NA
CDR3 protein: ASSRVSSNQPQH

V gene: TRBV7-9
D gene: TRBD2
CDR3 protein: ASSFAGVVAYEQY

V gene: TRBV19
D gene: NA
CDR3 protein: ASSEVGANVLT

V gene: TRBV6-1
D gene: NA
CDR3 protein: ASSESGRGYT

V gene: TRBV28
D gene: NA
CDR3 protein: ASSWAGREQY

V gene: TRBV5-1
D gene: TRBD2
CDR3 protein: ASRDGVAGGTDTQY

V gene: TRBV7-3
D gene: NA
CDR3 protein: ASSLNIRDTQY

V gene: TRBV6-6
D gene: TRBD1
CDR3 protein: ASSLVQGALEQY

V gene: TRBV6-5
D gene: NA
CDR3 protein: ASSYPPGYGSQPQH

V gene: TRBV27
D gene: TRBD1
CDR3 protein: ASSSTGAGGNTIY

V gene: TRBV9
D gene: TRBD2
CDR3 protein: ASSVWSSGIETQY

V gene: TRBV5-8
D gene: TRBD1
CDR3 protein: ASSLQGDGNTIY

V gene: TRBV7-2
D gene: TRBD2
CDR3 protein: ASSLRREGREQY

V gene: TRBV5-5
D gene: TRBD1
CDR3 protein: ASSRDRGHGAEAF

V gene: TRBV6-1
D gene: NA
CDR3 protein: ASSEMILTGETQY

V gene: TRBV2
D gene: TRBD1
CDR3 protein: ASSSQGQGYT

V gene: TRBV12-5
D gene: TRBD1
CDR3 protein: ASGSKDRSNTEAF

V gene: TRBV20-1
D gene: NA
CDR3 protein: SAYDRLEQF

V gene: TRBV5-5
D gene: NA
CDR3 protein: ASSTSGGMNTEAF

V gene: TRBV28
D gene: NA
CDR3 protein: ASSASGRTEAF

V gene: TRBV3-1/TRBV3-2
D gene: TRBD1
CDR3 protein: ASSRPGQQDNEQF

V gene: TRBV10-1
D gene: NA
CDR3 protein: ASSETGWEFSYNEQF

V gene: TRBV3-1/TRBV3-2
D gene: NA
CDR3 protein: ASSHGDLGYT

V gene: TRBV28
D gene: TRBD1
CDR3 protein: ASITGDQPQH

V gene: TRBV6-1
D gene: NA
CDR3 protein: ASSEGWRFYEQY

V gene: TRBV27
D gene: NA
CDR3 protein: ASSHREGRLNTEAF

V gene: TRBV28
D gene: TRBD2
CDR3 protein: ASSPTSGRVYNEQF

V gene: TRBV6-1
D gene: TRBD1
CDR3 protein: ASSEEGRQGAFQPQH

V gene: TRBV5-5
D gene: NA
CDR3 protein: ASSRRLQGIGYT

V gene: TRBV27
D gene: NA
CDR3 protein: ASSPTPWFNEKLF

V gene: TRBV28
D gene: NA
CDR3 protein: ASGDRNEKLF

V gene: TRBV3-1/TRBV3-2
D gene: NA
CDR3 protein: ASSLRTFEQY

V gene: TRBV5-1
D gene: NA
CDR3 protein: ASSQGTSTTDTQY

V gene: TRBV6-1
D gene: NA
CDR3 protein: ASSADGILPGLNTDTQY

V gene: TRBV5-4
D gene: NA
CDR3 protein: ASSSGEYGYT

V gene: TRBV6-6
D gene: TRBD2
CDR3 protein: ASIPGTSGSGELF